The 30 T cell receptor beta chains below were found in one sample sequenced in a study of CD8+ T cells in alopecia areata. The treatment denotes: oral pan-JAK inhibitor, 5-10 mg twice daily. The authors extracted RNA and reverse transcribed it into cDNA as the sequencing template. Sequencing was performed with immunoSEQ multiplex PCR; in TCRdb, only in-frame clones are kept and a portion is missing. Of about 250,000 clones listed, 60% are singletons. The input for sequencing was CD4+ T cells sorted from blood, taken around week 54, from a patient treated with tofacitinib. The receptors come from a human donor with alopecia areata.

The genes are TRBV5-1 and TRBJ1-1, with 7 bases lining up with TRBD1. Germline assignment: CDR1 SGHRS and CDR2 YFSETQ. Unmatched junction bases numbered 5, after V lost 4 bases and J lost 5 bases. The CDR3 length is 13 residues. The CDR3 loop reads CASSGSTGTEAFF. The CDR3 DNA reads as TGCGCCAGCAGCGGATCGACAGGGACTGAAGCTTTCTTT.

The chain links TRBV25-1 to TRBJ1-1, with a possible D match to TRBD1 (5 bases). The V gene's germline CDR1 is MGHDK and CDR2 SYGVNS. Trimming took 2 bases from V and 8 from J, leaving 12 bases between them. CDR3 length equals 13 residues. Here the CDR3 DNA reads TGTGCCAGCAGTGAACAAACAGGTACCGAAGCTTTCTTT. It specifies CASSEQTGTEAFF.

The rearrangement uses TRBV7-3 and TRBJ1-1; a possible D gene is TRBD1 (5 bases). Germline loops: CDR1 SGHTA, CDR2 FQGTGA. This CDR3 spans 13 amino acids. V was clipped by 5 bases and J by 6 bases, with 13 bases between them. Written as DNA, the CDR3 is TGTGCCAGCAGCGCAGACAGCTACGCTGAAGCTTTCTTT. It specifies CASSADSYAEAFF.

This chain links TRBV29-1 with TRBJ2-5, with D perhaps matching TRBD1 or TRBD2 (5 bases each). V lost 5 bases and J 4 bases, leaving 11 bases between the germline ends. Germline lookup yields CDR1 SQVTM and CDR2 ANQGSEA. The length of the CDR3 is 12 residues. The CDR3 DNA reads TGCAGCGTTAGGCAGGGACGAGAGACCCAGTACTTC. Protein sequence: CSVRQGRETQYF.

V and J are TRBV13 and TRBJ2-5; D possibly corresponds to TRBD1 (5 bases). Trimming stripped 6 bases from V and 2 bases from J, with 13 bases between. CDR1 and CDR2 (germline): PRHDT, FYEKMQ (reference sequence). The CDR3 totals 14 residues. Here the CDR3 reads CASSEGATQETQYF. CDR3 bases: TGTGCCAGCAGTGAAGGGGCGACTCAAGAGACCCAGTACTTC.

The CDR3 sequence is CASSPGPGGNTYEQYF. CDR3 in DNA: TGTGCCAGCAGCCCCGGTCCGGGAGGGAATACCTACGAGCAGTACTTC. V is TRBV7-9 and J is TRBJ2-7; TRBD2 aligns across 8 bases. Losses at the gene ends were 5 bases for V and 2 bases for J; bases not matched to a gene: 11. The CDR3 loop spans 16 amino acids. Germline loops: CDR1 SEHNR, CDR2 FQNEAQ (reference sequence).

CDR3 region: CASSPSFSARYGYTF. CDR3 DNA: TGCGCCAGCAGCCCCTCTTTCTCGGCCCGTTATGGCTACACCTTC. The V call is TRBV5-1, the J call TRBJ1-2; D not certain. CDR3 length: 15 residues. The germline gives CDR1 SGHRS, CDR2 YFSETQ. V gave up 4 bases and J gave up 5 bases, with 18 bases separating them.

J is TRBJ2-1 and V is TRBV7-9; 9 bases align to TRBD2. The CDR3 spans 15 residues. The germline V gene encodes CDR1 SEHNR and CDR2 FQNEAQ (reference sequence). Losses at the gene ends were 2 bases for V and 3 bases for J; bases not matched to a gene: 2. CDR3 DNA: TGTGCCAGCAGCTTATCAGCGGGGGGCTACAATGAGCAGTTCTTC. It encodes CASSLSAGGYNEQFF.

The chain has TRBV9 and TRBJ2-5; D remains unclear. The CDR3 is made up of 11 amino acids. Trimming cost V 7 bases and J 1 base, with 5 bases left between them. The germline CDR1 and CDR2 sequences are SGDLS and YYNGEE. The CDR3 DNA reads as TGTGCCAGCGGCACCCAAGAGACCCAGTACTTC. It yields the protein CASGTQETQYF.

This clone was picked up a small number of times. The J gene is TRBJ2-1, the V gene TRBV29-1, with TRBD1 matching 9 bases. The CDR3 is made up of 14 amino acids. CDR1 SQVTM and CDR2 ANQGSEA come from the germline V gene. The V segment lost 7 bases and the J segment 1 base; nucleotides outside the gene matches: 5. CDR3 sequence reads: CSAGQGKSYNEQFF. The CDR3 coding sequence is TGCAGCGCTGGACAGGGGAAGTCCTACAATGAGCAGTTCTTC.

The rearrangement joins TRBV27 to TRBJ2-5; D possibly corresponds to TRBD2 (6 bases). Germline values: CDR1 MNHEY, CDR2 SMNVEV (reference sequence). The CDR3 sequence is 14 residues long. V lost 0 bases to trimming and J lost 5 bases, with 10 bases between them. DNA of the CDR3: TGTGCCAGCAGTTTATCACGGAGGGGCGAGACCCAGTACTTC. Protein product: CASSLSRRGETQYF.

V gene TRBV14 combines with J gene TRBJ1-2; D may be TRBD1 (6 bases). The V end was cut by 1 base, the J end by 7 bases, with 13 bases between. The CDR3 extends over 14 amino acids. The germline V gene has CDR1 SGHDN and CDR2 FVKESK. The DNA for the CDR3 is TGTGCCAGCAGCCAAGGGGGAGGACAGCGTGGCTACACCTTC. Its protein is CASSQGGGQRGYTF.

The chain is built from TRBV30 and TRBJ2-1; 7 bases agree with TRBD1. This CDR3 is built from 12 residues. In germline, CDR1 is GTSNPN, CDR2 SVGIG (reference sequence). Trimming removed 0 bases from V and 9 bases from J; junction bases left unmatched: 2. The CDR3 loop is CAWSVQGLEQFF. The CDR3 DNA reads as TGTGCCTGGAGTGTACAGGGGCTTGAGCAGTTCTTC.

The chain combines TRBV29-1 with TRBJ2-6; 7 nucleotides align to TRBD1. V dropped 5 bases and J dropped 0; count of bases not matched to a gene: 13. The CDR3 covers 18 residues. Germline V gene sequence: CDR1 SQVTM, CDR2 ANQGSEA. The CDR3 reads CSVLPQGTTFSGANVLTF. The CDR3 coding sequence is TGCAGCGTTCTTCCACAGGGGACCACGTTCTCTGGGGCCAACGTCCTGACTTTC.

The chain couples TRBV13 to TRBJ2-3; TRBD2 matches at 11 bases. CDR3 length: 16 residues. Per germline, CDR1 PRHDT and CDR2 FYEKMQ (reference sequence). V was pared by 4 bases and J by 4 bases, with 7 bases of the junction left unmatched. The CDR3 protein is CASSSHSGGAPDTQYF. In DNA, the CDR3 is TGTGCCAGCAGCTCCCATAGCGGGGGGGCCCCAGATACGCAGTATTTT.

This clone showed up just a few times. The chain carries TRBV5-1 and TRBJ1-1; no clear D gene. V was clipped by 1 base and J by 0 bases, with 13 bases between them. The CDR3 consists of 16 residues. The germline gives CDR1 SGHRS, CDR2 YFSETQ. CDR3 residues: CASSLLAGVLNTEAFF. CDR3 coding DNA: TGCGCCAGCAGCTTGTTGGCAGGAGTTTTGAACACTGAAGCTTTCTTT.

V is TRBV30 and J is TRBJ1-2; D not certain. V was cut by 2 bases and J by 8 bases, with 18 bases left in between. The CDR3 is 14 amino acids. Looked up from germline, CDR1 is GTSNPN and CDR2 is SVGIG (reference sequence). Here the CDR3 reads CAWSQSRTDQGYTF. CDR3 DNA sequence: TGTGCCTGGAGTCAATCAAGGACCGACCAGGGCTACACCTTC.

The chain employs TRBV2 and TRBJ2-3; D is uncertain. Trimming pared 6 bases from V and 1 base from J, leaving 8 bases between. The CDR3 is 13 amino acids. CDR1 and CDR2 (germline): SNHLY, FYNNEI. As DNA, the CDR3 is TGTGCCAGCAGCCTGGACGGCACAGATACGCAGTATTTT. It is translated as CASSLDGTDTQYF.

The V and J genes are TRBV1 and TRBJ2-5; whether TRBD2, the table's D call, matches the DNA was not checked. TRBV1 is a pseudogene locus. The CDR3 sequence is 16 residues long. The CDR3 here is CTSSRDGSSGQETQYF. CDR3 coding DNA: TGCACCAGCAGCCGAGATGGTAGTAGCGGGCAAGAGACCCAGTACTTC.

V usage is TRBV20-1 and J usage is TRBJ2-5; unclear D gene. Per the germline V gene, CDR1 is DFQATT and CDR2 is SNEGSKA (reference sequence). This CDR3 contains 11 residues. V lost 3 bases and J lost 1, with 3 bases in between. CDR3 sequence reads: CSASIQETQYF. The CDR3 coding sequence is TGCAGTGCTAGTATCCAAGAGACCCAGTACTTC.

The gene calls are TRBV5-1 and TRBJ2-5; 9 bases are shared with TRBD2. The germline CDR1 and CDR2 sequences are SGHRS and YFSETQ. The junction had 5 bases not matched to a gene; V was cut back by 0 bases and J by 2 bases. This CDR3 contains 16 residues. The CDR3 DNA reads TGCGCCAGCAGCTTGGTAGCGGGGGCCTTACAAGAGACCCAGTACTTC. Protein: CASSLVAGALQETQYF.

J is TRBJ2-7 and V is TRBV30; TRBD1 matches at 9 bases. The junction had 18 bases not matched to a gene; V was cut back by 0 bases and J by 6 bases. The CDR3 has 18 amino acids. The germline V gene has CDR1 GTSNPN and CDR2 SVGIG (reference sequence). CDR3: CAWSVRGPFRDRATEQYF. The DNA for the CDR3 is TGTGCCTGGAGTGTAAGAGGGCCATTTCGGGACAGGGCTACCGAGCAGTACTTC. Variable domain in full (rest from reference TRBV30 and TRBJ2-7): SQTIHQWPATLVQPVGSPLSLECTVEGTSNPNLYWYRQAAGRGLQLLFYSVGIGQISSEVPQNLSASRPQDRQFILSSKKLLLSDSGFYLCAWSVRGPFRDRATEQYFGPGTRLTVT.

This sequence joins TRBV11-2 and TRBJ2-7; maybe TRBD2 (6 bases). The V and J ends lost 0 bases and 5 bases respectively, with 14 bases between them. Germline CDR1 and CDR2: SGHAT and FQNNGV. The CDR3 has 15 amino acids. The CDR3 bases are TGTGCCAGCAGCTTAGATACGCGGCGGAGGGACGAGCAGTACTTC. This translates into CASSLDTRRRDEQYF.

V and J are TRBV7-2 and TRBJ1-6; D unclear. V lost 4 bases and J 7 bases, leaving 14 bases between the germline ends. The CDR3 length is 15 residues. Germline loops: CDR1 SGHTA, CDR2 FQGNSA. CDR3 amino acids: CASSSRDAFNSPLHF. Here the CDR3 DNA reads TGTGCCAGCAGCTCCCGGGATGCCTTCAATTCACCCCTCCACTTT.

This sequence joins TRBV4-1 and TRBJ2-7, with 7 bases aligning to TRBD2. The CDR3 has 15 amino acids. In germline, CDR1 is MGHRA, CDR2 YSYEKL. Unmatched junction bases numbered 6, after V lost 1 base and J lost 3 bases. CDR3 amino acids: CASSQVGGVIYEQYF. CDR3 coding DNA: TGCGCCAGCAGCCAAGTGGGGGGGGTCATCTACGAGCAGTACTTC.

The chain is built from TRBV7-2 and TRBJ1-2; 7 bases align to TRBD1. Germline V lookup: CDR1 SGHTA, CDR2 FQGNSA. With 6 bases clipped from V and 4 bases from J, the junction kept 8 bases outside the gene matches. CDR3 length: 14 residues. The CDR3, as DNA: TGTGCCAGCAGTTTCCGGGACAGCTTCTATGGCTACACCTTC. Its translation: CASSFRDSFYGYTF.

The chain combines TRBV6-1 with TRBJ1-5; D gene unclear. CDR1 is MNHNS, CDR2 SASEGT, per germline. Trimming removed 0 bases at V and 4 bases at J, with 7 bases between. The CDR3 runs 14 residues. In DNA form, the CDR3 reads TGTGCCAGCAGTGAAGCGGGGTTGAATCAGCCCCAGCATTTT. Translated, it gives CASSEAGLNQPQHF.

The genes are TRBV7-2 and TRBJ2-1; 14 bases line up with TRBD2. Germline V gene lookup returns CDR1 SGHTA and CDR2 FQGNSA. The CDR3 is made up of 16 amino acids. The V segment lost 5 bases and the J segment 2 bases; nucleotides outside the gene matches: 2. CDR3 loop: CASSPGLAGAYNEQFF. The CDR3 DNA is TGTGCCAGCAGCCCGGGACTAGCGGGGGCCTACAATGAGCAGTTCTTC.

This clone was detected once. The chain recombines TRBV5-6 with TRBJ2-3; perhaps TRBD1 as D (7 bases). The length of the CDR3 is 15 residues. V lost 2 bases to trimming and J lost 6 bases, with 16 bases between them. The V gene's germline CDR1 is SGHDT and CDR2 YYEEEE. CDR3 nucleotides: TGTGCCAGCAGCTTCCCCAGGGGGGAAGGCGATACGCAGTATTTT. Encoded protein: CASSFPRGEGDTQYF.

There are a few counts of this clone. V gene TRBV29-1 combines with J gene TRBJ2-7; D might be TRBD2 (6 bases). This CDR3 comprises 13 residues. CDR1 SQVTM and CDR2 ANQGSEA come from the germline V gene. V lost 6 bases to trimming and J lost 3 bases, with 15 bases between them. CDR3 nucleotides: TGCAGCGTCGCGAAGGGAGCGGGCTACGAGCAGTACTTC. It encodes CSVAKGAGYEQYF.